The 14 T cell receptor beta chains given below trace back to one sample, sequenced in a study of HIV-infected children after antiretroviral therapy interruption. The treatment is: PENTA 11 planned treatment interruption arm or continuous ART arm. Unique molecular identifiers were included in an RNA-based 3' RACE TCR library. One entry per CDR3 protein results from TCRdb running MiXCR on the 3' RACE reads. Here the sample spans fewer than 50,000 distinct CDR3 sequences, around 4.7% being singletons. The specimen was CD45RA+ CD4+ T cells from PBMCs, pooled from several time points, collected from a donor given antiretroviral therapy, either interrupted or continuous. The subset is: naive CD4+ CD45RA+ CD45RO- T cells. Receptor source: a pool of human donors with HIV.

In this sample, this clonotype turned up many times. The chain couples TRBV2 to TRBJ2-1; 11 nucleotides agree with TRBD1. From germline, CDR1 is SNHLY and CDR2 FYNNEI. The ends lost 7 bases at V and 7 bases at J; junction bases unmatched: 6. CDR3 length: 14 amino acids. As DNA, the CDR3 is TGTGCCAGCACGGGACAGGGGGAAAGGAATGAGCAGTTCTTC. It codes for CASTGQGERNEQFF.

This clonotype was seen many times. This chain links TRBV23-1 with TRBJ1-1; the D gene is possibly TRBD1 (6 bases). TRBV23-1 is an open reading frame whose function is uncertain. Trimming left V 6 bases short and J 4 bases short, with 12 bases between. The CDR3 consists of 13 residues. This CDR3 reads CASSWGQVTEAFF. CDR3 DNA: TGCGCCAGCAGCTGGGGACAAGTCACTGAAGCTTTCTTT.

This clonotype was picked up many times. The genes are TRBV2 and TRBJ1-2; no firm D call. V was trimmed by 6 bases and J by 3 bases, leaving 8 bases between them. The CDR3 sequence is 12 residues long. Germline V gene data show CDR1 as SNHLY and CDR2 as FYNNEI. The CDR3 nucleotides read TGTGCCAGCAGCGAGATCGACTATGGCTACACCTTC. The encoded protein is CASSEIDYGYTF.

This clonotype was detected many times. J is TRBJ1-5 and V is TRBV12-3 or TRBV12-4; D is unresolved. This CDR3 has 13 amino acids. The V and J ends lost 1 base and 8 bases respectively, with 9 bases between them. CDR3 DNA: TGTGCCAGCAGTTTAGTAAGGGAGAAGCCCCAGCATTTT. This gives the protein CASSLVREKPQHF.

The sample holds many counts of this clonotype. This rearrangement joins TRBV3-1 to TRBJ1-1, with unresolved D. The CDR3 totals 16 residues. With 0 bases removed from V and 2 bases from J, the gap between germline ends came to 13 bases. The germline V gene encodes CDR1 LGHDT and CDR2 YNNKEL (reference sequence). This CDR3 is CASSQEGRGPNTEAFF. The CDR3 DNA sequence: TGTGCCAGCAGCCAAGAAGGCAGAGGACCCAACACTGAAGCTTTCTTT.

This clonotype was seen many times. The rearrangement joins TRBV11-2 to TRBJ2-7; 8 bases are a match to TRBD1. The V gene end was trimmed by 5 bases and the J gene end by 3 bases; junction bases not matched to a gene: 9. The CDR3 contains 15 residues. Germline V gene lookup returns CDR1 SGHAT and CDR2 FQNNGV. The CDR3 loop reads CASSLRRTGHYEQYF. CDR3 nucleotide sequence: TGTGCCAGCAGCCTTAGACGGACAGGGCACTACGAGCAGTACTTC. Looking up the rest from reference TRBV11-2 and TRBJ2-7 gives the full variable domain: EAGVAQSPRYKIIEKRQSVAFWCNPISGHATLYWYQQILGQGPKLLIQFQNNGVVDDSQLPKDRFSAERLKGVDSTLKIQPAKLEDSAVYLCASSLRRTGHYEQYFGPGTRLTVT.

This clonotype was observed at least ten times. The CDR3 loop is CASGFLKTLKTEAFF. The DNA of the CDR3 is TGTGCTAGTGGTTTCCTAAAAACCCTTAAGACTGAAGCTTTCTTT. This chain joins TRBV12-5 and TRBJ1-1, with D unresolved. The CDR3 contains 15 residues. Germline CDR1 reads LGHNT; CDR2 reads FRNRAP. Trimming took 3 bases from V and 5 from J, leaving 16 bases between them.

This clonotype was counted only a few times. The missing conserved phenylalanine or tryptophan at the end of this CDR3 makes a read error likely. No DNA is shown, since the ends of the CDR3 on it are uncertain; the CDR3 is the one TCRdb lists. V and J are TRBV6-1 and TRBJ1-2; TRBD1 is taken as the D call from the table, unchecked against the DNA. The V gene's germline CDR1 is MNHNS and CDR2 SASEGT. Inclusive of both ends, the CDR3 amounts to 9 amino acids. CDR3: CASSVEKDR.

The gene calls are TRBV12-3 or TRBV12-4 and TRBJ1-1; the D is unclear. CDR3 length: 12 amino acids. Trimming cost V 8 bases and J 3 bases, with 10 bases left between them. The DNA for the CDR3 is TGTGCCAGCGGACTCTCTGACACTGAAGCTTTCTTT. This translates into CASGLSDTEAFF.

Many counts were recorded for this clonotype. This chain uses TRBV30 with TRBJ1-1, with unresolved D. Germline CDR1 reads GTSNPN; CDR2 reads SVGIG (reference sequence). This CDR3 comprises 11 residues. V was cut by 3 bases and J by 0 bases, with 2 bases left in between. The CDR3 region has the DNA TGTGCCTGGAGGGTGAACACTGAAGCTTTCTTT. It encodes CAWRVNTEAFF.

This clonotype was detected many times. V usage is TRBV20-1 and J usage is TRBJ1-4; D call uncertain. The V end lost 6 bases, the J end lost 3 bases, and 8 bases lay between the germline ends. The CDR3 has 12 amino acids. Germline CDR1 reads DFQATT; CDR2 reads SNEGSKA (reference sequence). CDR3 sequence reads: CSARFSNEKLFF. The CDR3 DNA reads TGCAGTGCCCGCTTCTCTAATGAAAAACTGTTTTTT.

This clonotype was detected only a few times. The rearrangement joins TRBV30 to TRBJ1-2, with 11 bases lining up with TRBD1. The CDR3 is 13 residues long. J was trimmed by 2 bases and V by 8 bases; bases with no gene match: 4. The germline gives CDR1 GTSNPN, CDR2 SVGIG (reference sequence). In DNA form, the CDR3 reads TGTGCCCTCAGGACAGGGGGCAACTATGGCTACACCTTC. Protein: CALRTGGNYGYTF.

This clonotype was counted many times. The chain recombines TRBV3-1 with TRBJ2-7; D unclear. The V end lost 3 bases, the J end lost 6 bases, and 15 bases lay between the germline ends. The CDR3 has 14 residues. Germline CDR1 is LGHDT and CDR2 is YNNKEL (reference sequence). CDR3 coding DNA: TGTGCCAGCAGCCAGGACGCTCCGAAGGGCGAGCAGTACTTC. This encodes CASSQDAPKGEQYF.

This clonotype occurred many times. The V and J genes are TRBV5-4 and TRBJ2-7; D may be TRBD1 (6 bases). Germline V lookup: CDR1 SGHNT, CDR2 YYREEE (reference sequence). Trimming removed 0 bases from V and 3 bases from J, with 7 bases in between. CDR3 size: 13 residues. CDR3 region: CASSLDRVYEQYF. CDR3 DNA: TGTGCCAGCAGCTTGGACAGGGTCTACGAGCAGTACTTC.